Listed below are T cell receptor beta chains from one sample, sequenced in a study of cytomegalovirus exposure and HLA in healthy donors. Clones were sequenced by immunoSEQ multiplex PCR, and TCRdb holds only the in-frame ones, with some missing. The repertoire holds 150,000 to 200,000 clones, with about 86% as singletons. Sequenced material: PBMCs. The receptor set was obtained from a woman in her thirties in good health and CMV-seronegative. The CDR3 runs from the conserved cysteine through the conserved F or W. The D gene is left open where the match is weak. Clone size is stated in some rows and not others, as once, few, many or a class when expanded.

TRBV5-1	TRBJ1-4	.	.	CASSGQINEKLFF	TGCGCCAGCAGCGGACAGATTAATGAAAAACTGTTTTTT
TRBV6-5	TRBJ2-1	.	TRBD2	CASSYTSGGASVFF	TGTGCCAGCAGTTATACGAGCGGGGGGGCCTCGGTATTCTTC
TRBV5-1	TRBJ2-3	.	TRBD1	CASSPDRGASTDTQYF	TGCGCCAGCAGCCCAGACAGGGGGGCCAGCACAGATACGCAGTATTTT
TRBV28	TRBJ1-3	once	.	CASSLYRDIPRNTIYF	TGTGCCAGCAGTTTATACAGGGACATTCCCAGAAACACCATATATTTT
TRBV2	TRBJ2-5	once	.	CASSRGRLGETQYF	TGTGCCAGCAGTAGGGGCCGACTAGGGGAGACCCAGTACTTC
TRBV19	TRBJ2-3	.	.	CASSIAGADTQYF	TGTGCCAGTAGTATAGCTGGAGCGGATACGCAGTATTTT
TRBV7-9	TRBJ1-4	.	TRBD1	CSSSSDSTGEYEKLFF	TGTTCCAGCAGCTCGGATTCGACAGGGGAGTATGAAAAACTGTTTTTT
TRBV10-2	TRBJ1-5	.	.	CASKWGLIFKPQHF	TGCGCCAGCAAGTGGGGACTGATATTCAAGCCCCAGCATTTT
TRBV9	TRBJ2-3	.	TRBD1	CASSRPSTGGSTDTQYF	TGTGCCAGCAGCCGTCCCTCCACAGGGGGCAGCACAGATACGCAGTATTTT
TRBV5-1	TRBJ2-5	once	TRBD2	CASNTKGALAGQETQYF	TGCGCCAGCAACACCAAAGGGGCTCTAGCGGGGCAAGAGACCCAGTACTTC
TRBV4-1	TRBJ2-7	once	TRBD1	CASSQVRDRAYEQYF	TGCGCCAGCAGCCAAGTGAGGGACAGGGCCTACGAGCAGTACTTC
TRBV19	TRBJ2-1	.	TRBD2	CASSIDREGNYNEQFF	TGTGCCAGTAGTATAGATCGGGAGGGAAATTACAATGAGCAGTTCTTC
TRBV11-2	TRBJ2-3	.	TRBD2	CASSPLGGEGDTQYF	TGTGCCAGCAGCCCCCTTGGCGGGGAGGGAGATACGCAGTATTTT
TRBV5-4	TRBJ2-7	few	TRBD1	CASSFGTGSYEQYF	TGTGCCAGCAGCTTCGGGACAGGCTCCTACGAGCAGTACTTC
TRBV7-2	TRBJ1-6	few	TRBD1	CASSTGTGGSSPLHF	TGTGCCAGCAGCACCGGGACAGGGGGAAGTTCACCCCTCCACTTT
TRBV9	TRBJ2-7	.	TRBD2	CASSVDLGGSRSYEQYF	TGTGCCAGCAGCGTGGATTTAGGCGGGAGTCGGTCCTACGAGCAGTACTTC
TRBV4-3	TRBJ2-1	.	TRBD1	CATGTGSYNEQFF	TGCGCCACTGGGACAGGCTCCTACAATGAGCAGTTCTTC
TRBV30	TRBJ2-6	once	.	CTWSWNGDPGANGLTF	TGTACCTGGAGTTGGAACGGCGACCCTGGGGCCAACGGCCTGACTTTC
TRBV29-1	TRBJ2-1	.	TRBD1	CSVTGVLPYNEQFF	TGCAGCGTTACAGGGGTCCTCCCCTACAATGAGCAGTTCTTC
TRBV6-1	TRBJ2-7	few	.	CASKRGISYEQYF	TGTGCCAGCAAACGAGGTATTAGCTACGAGCAGTACTTC
TRBV4-1	TRBJ1-2	.	.	CASSQDTGLGGVGYGYTF	TGCGCCAGCAGCCAAGACACCGGGCTTGGGGGGGTTGGCTATGGCTACACCTTC
TRBV5-1	TRBJ1-6	few	TRBD1	CASSPSDRGTYNSPLHF	TGCGCCAGCAGCCCTTCGGACAGGGGGACCTATAATTCACCCCTCCACTTT
TRBV7-6	TRBJ2-1	.	TRBD1	CASSLVGQGAFNEQFF	TGTGCCAGCAGCTTAGTAGGTCAGGGGGCGTTTAATGAGCAGTTCTTC
TRBV7-2	TRBJ2-5	few	TRBD2	CASSFPGGRAIWVETQYF	TGTGCCAGCAGCTTCCCCGGCGGGAGGGCCATATGGGTAGAGACCCAGTACTTC
TRBV4-3	TRBJ2-7	once	TRBD1	CASSQAAGQGALYEQYF	TGCGCCAGCAGCCAAGCGGCGGGACAGGGCGCGCTTTACGAGCAGTACTTC
TRBV28	TRBJ1-1	.	TRBD1	CASRGQVEAFF	TGTGCCAGCAGGGGACAGGTGGAAGCTTTCTTT
TRBV2	TRBJ2-3	.	.	CASQELGTDTQYF	TGTGCCAGCCAAGAACTAGGAACAGATACGCAGTATTTT
TRBV11-2	TRBJ2-7	.	TRBD2	CASSKRGLYYEQYF	TGTGCCAGCAGTAAGCGGGGGCTTTACTACGAGCAGTACTTC
TRBV19	TRBJ1-1	.	.	CASRTVGTEAFF	TGTGCCAGTAGGACAGTCGGCACTGAAGCTTTCTTT
TRBV4-3	TRBJ1-3	.	TRBD1	CASSQGDRPGNTIYF	TGCGCCAGCAGCCAAGGGGACAGACCTGGAAACACCATATATTTT
TRBV5-1	TRBJ2-6	.	TRBD2	CASSWGGESYSGANVLTF	TGCGCCAGCAGCTGGGGGGGAGAGTCCTACTCTGGGGCCAACGTCCTGACTTTC
TRBV9	TRBJ1-2	.	TRBD1	CASSQGQGNYGYTF	TGTGCCAGCAGCCAAGGACAGGGGAACTATGGCTACACCTTC
TRBV20-1	TRBJ1-1	.	.	CSATRNTEAFF	TGCAGTGCTACCCGGAACACTGAAGCTTTCTTT
TRBV2	TRBJ1-3	.	.	CASSEGGTGNTIYF	TGTGCCAGCAGTGAGGGGGGAACTGGAAACACCATATATTTT
TRBV21-1	TRBJ2-3	.	.	CASSKEEASVKGLLSTDTQYF	TGTGCCAGCAGCAAAGAAGAGGCTAGCGTAAAGGGGCTATTAAGCACAGATACGCAGTATTTT
TRBV27	TRBJ1-6	.	.	CASTSGLHNSPLHF	TGTGCCAGCACCTCGGGACTGCATAATTCACCCCTCCACTTT
TRBV6-4	TRBJ2-2	few	.	CASRPGESGELFF	TGTGCCAGCAGACCAGGGGAATCCGGGGAGCTGTTTTTT
TRBV19	TRBJ1-5	.	.	CASSILADSNQPQHF	TGTGCCAGTAGTATTTTGGCAGATAGCAATCAGCCCCAGCATTTT
TRBV30	TRBJ1-4	.	.	CAWRSAGREKLFF	TGTGCCTGGAGATCTGCAGGGCGGGAAAAACTGTTTTTT
TRBV7-2	TRBJ1-2	.	.	CASSPGGPGYTF	TGTGCCAGCAGCCCCGGGGGTCCTGGCTACACCTTC
TRBV2	TRBJ1-3	.	TRBD1	CASSIGGTGNTIYF	TGTGCCAGCAGTATAGGGGGCACTGGAAACACCATATATTTT
TRBV19	TRBJ2-5	.	TRBD2	CASSINGRKETQYF	TGTGCCAGTAGTATTAACGGGAGGAAAGAGACCCAGTACTTC
TRBV28	TRBJ2-7	once	TRBD1	CASSLQGAHEQYF	TGTGCCAGCAGCCTACAGGGGGCCCACGAGCAGTACTTC
TRBV2	TRBJ1-1	.	.	CASSRGVNTEAFF	TGTGCCAGCAGCAGGGGTGTGAACACTGAAGCTTTCTTT
TRBV27	TRBJ2-7	.	TRBD2	CASSLRLAGREQYF	TGTGCCAGCAGTTTACGGCTAGCGGGCCGCGAGCAGTACTTC
TRBV5-4	TRBJ2-2	.	TRBD2	CASSLAGGNTGELFF	TGTGCCAGCAGCTTAGCGGGGGGGAACACCGGGGAGCTGTTTTTT
TRBV4-2	TRBJ1-1	few	.	CASSQGVDTEAFF	TGTGCCAGCAGCCAAGGAGTTGACACTGAAGCTTTCTTT
TRBV11-2	TRBJ2-1	.	.	CASSLKTGMDEQFF	TGTGCCAGCAGCTTAAAGACGGGAATGGATGAGCAGTTCTTC